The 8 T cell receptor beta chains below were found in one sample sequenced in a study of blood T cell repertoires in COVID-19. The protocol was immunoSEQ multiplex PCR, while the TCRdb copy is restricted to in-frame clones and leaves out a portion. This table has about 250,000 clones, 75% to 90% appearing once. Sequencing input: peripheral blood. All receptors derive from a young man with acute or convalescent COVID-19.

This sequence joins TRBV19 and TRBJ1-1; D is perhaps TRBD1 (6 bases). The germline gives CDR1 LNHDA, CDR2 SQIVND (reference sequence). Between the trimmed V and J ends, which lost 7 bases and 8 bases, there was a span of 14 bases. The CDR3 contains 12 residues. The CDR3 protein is CASKGDVGEAFF. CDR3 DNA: TGTGCCAGTAAGGGGGATGTGGGAGAAGCTTTCTTT.

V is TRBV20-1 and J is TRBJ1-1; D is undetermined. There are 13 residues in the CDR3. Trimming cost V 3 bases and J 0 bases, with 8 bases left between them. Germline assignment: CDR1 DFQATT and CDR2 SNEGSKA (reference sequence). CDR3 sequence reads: CSASPFLNTEAFF. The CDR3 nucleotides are TGCAGTGCTAGTCCCTTCCTGAACACTGAAGCTTTCTTT.

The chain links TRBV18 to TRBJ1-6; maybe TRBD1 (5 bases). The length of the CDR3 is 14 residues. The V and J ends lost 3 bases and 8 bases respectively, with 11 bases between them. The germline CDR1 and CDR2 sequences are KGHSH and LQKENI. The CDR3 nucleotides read TGTGCCAGCTCACCGAGGCAGGGTTATTCACCCCTCCACTTT. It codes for CASSPRQGYSPLHF.

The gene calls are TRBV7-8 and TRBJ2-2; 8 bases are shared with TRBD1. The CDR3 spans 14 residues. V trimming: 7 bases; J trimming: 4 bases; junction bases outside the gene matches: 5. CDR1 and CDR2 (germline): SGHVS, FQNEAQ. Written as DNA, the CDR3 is TGTGCCAGCACCGGACAGGGACGCACCGGGGAGCTGTTTTTT. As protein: CASTGQGRTGELFF.

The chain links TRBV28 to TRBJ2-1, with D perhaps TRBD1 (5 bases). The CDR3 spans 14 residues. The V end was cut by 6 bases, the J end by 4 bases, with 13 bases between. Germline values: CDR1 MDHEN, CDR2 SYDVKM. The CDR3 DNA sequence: TGTGCCAGCAGGGACCTTGACAGATACAATGAGCAGTTCTTC. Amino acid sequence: CASRDLDRYNEQFF. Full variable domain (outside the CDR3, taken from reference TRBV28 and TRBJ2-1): DVKVTQSSRYLVKRTGEKVFLECVQDMDHENMFWYRQDPGLGLRLIYFSYDVKMKEKGDIPEGYSVSREKKERFSLILESASTNQTSMYLCASRDLDRYNEQFFGPGTRLTVL.

CDR3 amino acids: CAWSVMSGPQETQYF. CDR3 DNA: TGTGCCTGGAGTGTAATGAGCGGGCCACAAGAGACCCAGTACTTC. The V gene is TRBV30, the J gene TRBJ2-5; D is possibly TRBD2 (6 bases). The CDR3 is 15 residues long. V lost 0 bases, J lost 2 bases, and 13 bases lay in between. Looked up from germline, CDR1 is GTSNPN and CDR2 is SVGIG (reference sequence).

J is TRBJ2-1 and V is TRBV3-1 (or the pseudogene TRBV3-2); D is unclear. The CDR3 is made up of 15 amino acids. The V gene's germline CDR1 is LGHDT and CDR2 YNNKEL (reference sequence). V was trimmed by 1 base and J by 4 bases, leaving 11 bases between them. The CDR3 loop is CASSQVGASYNEQFF. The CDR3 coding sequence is TGTGCCAGCAGCCAAGTAGGAGCCTCGTACAATGAGCAGTTCTTC.

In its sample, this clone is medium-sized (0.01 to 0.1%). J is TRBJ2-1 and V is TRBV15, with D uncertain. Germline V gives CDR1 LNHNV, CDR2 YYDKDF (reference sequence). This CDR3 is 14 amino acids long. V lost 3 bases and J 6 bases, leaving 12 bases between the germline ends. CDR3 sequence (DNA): TGTGCCACCAGCAGCAACCGACACCTCAATGAGCAGTTCTTC. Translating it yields CATSSNRHLNEQFF.